The clone carrying this TCR beta chain was observed a single time. The antigen remains unidentified. This specimen comes from a study of circulating and synovial CD4+ cells in juvenile arthritis. Germline V gene lookup returns CDR1 SEHNR and CDR2 FQNEAQ (reference sequence). The V end was cut by 5 bases, the J end by 6 bases, with 27 bases between. CDR3 length: 18 residues. Donors were patients with active juvenile idiopathic arthritis. General study results and limits: Circulating pathogenic-like and bulk T cells looked alike by Vbeta family usage. Circulating pathogenic-like lymphocytes shared a substantially higher fraction of CDR3 sequences with synovium than bulk blood. Deeper sequencing increased measured overlap with synovial clonotypes.

Generated by immunoSEQ multiplex PCR, the TCRdb table keeps only in-frame clones and is missing some. In the table there are thousands of clones, around 83% of which are singletons. V usage is TRBV7-9 and J usage is TRBJ2-3; D is unresolved. The specimen was CD4+ T cells from synovial fluid. The source is a human donor with juvenile idiopathic arthritis. The CDR3 DNA follows: TGTGCCAGCAGCCCCCTCGGGTCGGTTACGACCACCACGGATACGCAGTATTTT. It yields the protein CASSPLGSVTTTTDTQYF.